These T cell receptor beta chains were read from a single sample in a study of identical twins. TCRdb reprocessed the 5' RACE reads with MiXCR, giving one entry per CDR3 protein. The sample holds around 370,000 distinct CDR3 sequences, about 10% seen once. Material for sequencing was naive T cells sorted from blood. The receptors were sampled from a woman aged 45-65 years in good health. CDR3s include the opening cysteine and the closing phenylalanine or tryptophan. Fields, in order: V gene, clone size, J gene, D gene, CDR3 DNA, CDR3 protein. The D gene is left open where the match is weak. Expanded clones get a size class; other rows say once, few or many, or leave the size out.

TRBV29-1	many	TRBJ1-5	TRBD1	TGCAGCGTCGCAGGACAGGCCAGCAATCAGCCCCAGCATTTT	CSVAGQASNQPQHF
TRBV6-1	many	TRBJ1-1	NA	TGTGCCAGCAGTGCCCGGAGGAACACTGAAGCTTTCTTT	CASSARRNTEAFF
TRBV11-2	many	TRBJ2-5	NA	TGTGCCAGCAGCGGGCGTCCGTTCGACCAAGAGACCCAGTACTTC	CASSGRPFDQETQYF
TRBV20-1	NA	TRBJ2-1	TRBD2	TGCAGTGCTAAAGCAGGGGGGACTAGCGGGAGTATTTATGAGCAGTTCTTC	CSAKAGGTSGSIYEQFF
TRBV7-9	many	TRBJ2-3	NA	TGTGCCCTTCAAGGCTTGTCCACAGATACGCAGTATTTT	CALQGLSTDTQYF
TRBV12-3/TRBV12-4	few	TRBJ2-7	NA	TGTGCCAGCACCCGGACTAACTACGAGCAGTACTTC	CASTRTNYEQYF
TRBV20-1	NA	TRBJ2-5	TRBD2	TGCAGTGCTAGTTTAGCGGCGGGGGGCGAGACCCAGTACTTC	CSASLAAGGETQYF
TRBV18	few	TRBJ1-1	NA	TGTGCCAGCTCACCAAACCCGACGGGGGCGAACACTGAAGCTTTCTTT	CASSPNPTGANTEAFF
TRBV6-5	few	TRBJ2-3	TRBD2	TGTGCCAGCAGTTACTCGGAGGGGAGGGCCGATACGCAGTATTTT	CASSYSEGRADTQYF
TRBV20-1	NA	TRBJ2-1	NA	TGCAGTGCTAGACCCCCGAATGAGCAGTTCTTC	CSARPPNEQFF
TRBV9	few	TRBJ2-6	NA	TGTGCCAGCAGCGGGGGCTCTGGGGCCAACGTCCTGACTTTC	CASSGGSGANVLTF
TRBV24-1	few	TRBJ1-5	NA	TGTGCCACCAGTGCGCAGGGGCATCAGCCCCAGCATTTT	CATSAQGHQPQHF
TRBV5-1	few	TRBJ2-3	NA	TGCGCCAGCAGCTTGAGGGGCCGCCGACTAGCAGATACGCAGTATTTT	CASSLRGRRLADTQYF
TRBV7-8	NA	TRBJ2-1	TRBD2	TGTGCCAGCAGCCCCTTTAGCGGGAGGGGATACAATGAGCAGTTCTTC	CASSPFSGRGYNEQFF
TRBV24-1	few	TRBJ2-3	TRBD1	TGTGCCACCAGTGATTTTGGGACAGGAGTAGATACGCAGTATTTT	CATSDFGTGVDTQYF
TRBV24-1	many	TRBJ2-1	NA	TGTGCCACCAGTGCGGGAGTCTCAGATAGCGATGAGCAGTTCTTC	CATSAGVSDSDEQFF
TRBV7-8	few	TRBJ2-1	TRBD2	TGTGCCAGCAGCTTATCCCCCTCACTAGCGGGAGGGCCCTACAATGAGCAGTTCTTC	CASSLSPSLAGGPYNEQFF
TRBV27	many	TRBJ1-5	NA	TGTGCCAGCAGTGTGGGACCGAGCAATCAGCCCCAGCATTTT	CASSVGPSNQPQHF
TRBV5-1	many	TRBJ2-3	NA	TGCGCCAGCAGCTTGGGGGGCCCGCCAGATACGCAGTATTTT	CASSLGGPPDTQYF
TRBV5-1	NA	TRBJ2-5	NA	TGCGCCAGCAGCTTGGGGGACAATAAAGAGACCCAGTACTTC	CASSLGDNKETQYF
TRBV6-5	NA	TRBJ2-7	TRBD1	TGTGCCAGCAGCCAGGACAGGGCTCCCTACGAGCAGTACTTC	CASSQDRAPYEQYF
TRBV2	NA	TRBJ2-4	NA	TGTGCCAGCAGTGAGGGGCAGGATGGGAACTTC	CASSEGQDGNF
TRBV2	NA	TRBJ2-1	NA	TGTGCCAGCAGTGAAGCTTGGGCGGCCAGCTCCTACAATGAGCAGTTCTTC	CASSEAWAASSYNEQFF
TRBV28	NA	TRBJ2-7	TRBD1	TGTGCCAGCAGTCCCGGGACAGGGTTTGGCGAGCAGTACTTC	CASSPGTGFGEQYF
TRBV11-2	NA	TRBJ2-1	NA	TGTGCCAGCAGCCCTAAAGCCAGGAAGGTGAATGAGCAGTTCTTC	CASSPKARKVNEQFF
TRBV12-3/TRBV12-4	NA	TRBJ1-2	TRBD1	TGTGCCAGCAGTCAGACAGGGCTAGATGGCTACACCTTC	CASSQTGLDGYTF
TRBV7-3	NA	TRBJ2-1	NA	TGTGCCAGCAGCTTTCCAGGATCTGCTGAGCAGTTCTTC	CASSFPGSAEQFF
TRBV3-1	few	TRBJ1-1	NA	TGTGCCAGCAGCCAAACAGGGAGGACTGAAGCTTTCTTT	CASSQTGRTEAFF
TRBV3-1	NA	TRBJ1-4	NA	TGTACCAGCAGCCAAAGGGCCAGAAGAAATGAAAAACTGTTTTTT	CTSSQRARRNEKLFF
TRBV20-1	few	TRBJ2-1	TRBD2	TGCAGTGCGTTTCTCGGCGGGAGGTACAATGAGCAGTTCTTC	CSAFLGGRYNEQFF
TRBV7-9	NA	TRBJ2-2	TRBD1	TGTGCAGGGGACAGGGCGAACACCGGGGAGCTGTTTTTT	CAGDRANTGELFF
TRBV29-1	NA	TRBJ2-1	TRBD2	TGCAGCGTTGCGGGAGGGATGACCTACAATGAGCAGTTCTTC	CSVAGGMTYNEQFF
TRBV4-1	NA	TRBJ2-5	NA	TGCGCCAGCAGCCAAGGGGGGCGCAGAGATGCCCAGTACTTC	CASSQGGRRDAQYF
TRBV3-1	many	TRBJ1-5	NA	TGTGCCAGCAGCCAGGGCCCACATCAGCCCCAGCATTTT	CASSQGPHQPQHF
TRBV5-1	NA	TRBJ2-5	TRBD2	TGCGCCAGCAGCGTGGGACTAGCGGGGGAGACCCAGTACTTC	CASSVGLAGETQYF
TRBV24-1	few	TRBJ2-3	NA	TGTGCCACCAACGACAGGTCGAGCACAGATACGCAGTATTTT	CATNDRSSTDTQYF
TRBV6-1	NA	TRBJ2-1	NA	TGTGCCAGCAGTGAACAGGGGAATAACAATGAGCAGTTCTTC	CASSEQGNNNEQFF
TRBV6-1	many	TRBJ2-2	NA	TGTGCCAGCAGTGAAGGCTGGGGTTCGAACACCGGGGAGCTGTTTTTT	CASSEGWGSNTGELFF
TRBV6-5	few	TRBJ2-7	TRBD2	TGTGCCAGCAGTCGAAGCGGGAGTCAATCCCTCTACGAGCAGTACTTC	CASSRSGSQSLYEQYF
TRBV12-3/TRBV12-4	many	TRBJ2-1	TRBD2	TGTGCCAGCAGTTTTCGAGGACTAGCGGACAATGAGCAGTTCTTC	CASSFRGLADNEQFF
TRBV10-3	NA	TRBJ2-1	TRBD2	TGTGCCATCACAGGGCGGGAGACTAATGAGCAGTTCTTC	CAITGRETNEQFF
TRBV12-3/TRBV12-4	few	TRBJ1-1	NA	TGTGCCAGCAGTTTAGCAGCAGGGACGGCTTTCTTT	CASSLAAGTAFF
TRBV20-1	few	TRBJ2-3	TRBD2	TGCAGTGCTAGGGGGCTTGTGAGGGAGGGCCGGGGAGATACGCAGTATTTT	CSARGLVREGRGDTQYF
TRBV12-3/TRBV12-4	NA	TRBJ1-1	NA	TGTGCCAGCAGCTTAACAGGGATCACTGAAGCTTTCTTT	CASSLTGITEAFF
TRBV29-1	many	TRBJ1-2	TRBD1	TGCAGCACCGGCACGACAGGGATCAACTATGGCTACACCTTC	CSTGTTGINYGYTF
TRBV10-3	few	TRBJ2-1	NA	TGTGCCATCAGTTCGGCGAATGAGCAGTTCTTC	CAISSANEQFF
TRBV11-2	once	TRBJ2-1	NA	TGTGCCAGCAGCTTAGATGGGGCCGGCGCCGGGAAGCGCAATGAGCAGTTCTTC	CASSLDGAGAGKRNEQFF
TRBV10-3	many	TRBJ1-1	NA	TGTGCCATCAGTGTTAAACAGAGGGAAGCTGAAGCTTTCTTT	CAISVKQREAEAFF
TRBV24-1	few	TRBJ2-1	TRBD2	TGTGCCACCAGTCGGGGGACTAGCGTATACAATGAGCAGTTCTTC	CATSRGTSVYNEQFF
TRBV5-1	many	TRBJ2-1	NA	TGCGCCAGCAGCTTTGAGGGACTCAGCGATGAGCAGTTCTTC	CASSFEGLSDEQFF
TRBV5-4	NA	TRBJ2-1	TRBD1	TGTGCCAGCAGCTCGGGACAGACGGGACGGGTGCTCAATGAGCAGTTCTTC	CASSSGQTGRVLNEQFF
TRBV29-1	NA	TRBJ2-5	NA	TGCAGCGTTGAAGGCTGGCGGGGGCATTTAGAGACCCAGTACTTC	CSVEGWRGHLETQYF
TRBV24-1	NA	TRBJ2-7	NA	TGTGCCACGGGGACGGAGCCGGGCGAGCAGTACTTC	CATGTEPGEQYF
TRBV5-1	few	TRBJ2-5	NA	TGCGCCAGCAGCTTGGGGACAGTTCGGCGGGAGACCCAGTACTTC	CASSLGTVRRETQYF
TRBV5-1	many	TRBJ2-2	TRBD2	TGCGCCAGCAGCTATGGAGCGGGAATCGGGGAGCTGTTTTTT	CASSYGAGIGELFF
TRBV25-1	many	TRBJ2-2	TRBD1	TGTGCCAGGGGAACAGGGGACACCGGGGAGCTGTTTTTT	CARGTGDTGELFF
TRBV6-5	many	TRBJ2-3	NA	TGTGCCAGCAGTTACTCGGACGTAGATACGCAGTATTTT	CASSYSDVDTQYF